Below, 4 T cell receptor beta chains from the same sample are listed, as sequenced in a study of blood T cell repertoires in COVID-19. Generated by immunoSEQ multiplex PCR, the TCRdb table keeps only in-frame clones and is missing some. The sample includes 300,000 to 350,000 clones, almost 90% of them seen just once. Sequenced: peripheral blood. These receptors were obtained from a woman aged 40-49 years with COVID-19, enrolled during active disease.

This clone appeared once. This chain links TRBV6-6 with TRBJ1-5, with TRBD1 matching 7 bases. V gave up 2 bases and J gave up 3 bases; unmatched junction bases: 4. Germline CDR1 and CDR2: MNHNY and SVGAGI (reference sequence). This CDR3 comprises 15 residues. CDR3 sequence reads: CASSYPGGHNQPQHF. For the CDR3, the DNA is TGTGCCAGCAGTTACCCAGGGGGTCACAATCAGCCCCAGCATTTT.

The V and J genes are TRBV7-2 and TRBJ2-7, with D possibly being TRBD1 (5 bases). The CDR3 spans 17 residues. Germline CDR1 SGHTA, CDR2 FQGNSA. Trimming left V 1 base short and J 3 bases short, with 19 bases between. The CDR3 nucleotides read TGTGCCAGCAGCTTAGTGATTTGGGGCAACCAGCACTACGAGCAGTACTTC. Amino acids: CASSLVIWGNQHYEQYF.

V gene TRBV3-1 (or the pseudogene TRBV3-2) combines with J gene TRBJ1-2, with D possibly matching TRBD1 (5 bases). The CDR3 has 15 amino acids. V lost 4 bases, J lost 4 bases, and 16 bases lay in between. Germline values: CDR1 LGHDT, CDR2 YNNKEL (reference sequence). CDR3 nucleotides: TGTGCCAGCAGCCCGAGCGGGGCGTCGGTCTATGGCTACACCTTC. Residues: CASSPSGASVYGYTF.

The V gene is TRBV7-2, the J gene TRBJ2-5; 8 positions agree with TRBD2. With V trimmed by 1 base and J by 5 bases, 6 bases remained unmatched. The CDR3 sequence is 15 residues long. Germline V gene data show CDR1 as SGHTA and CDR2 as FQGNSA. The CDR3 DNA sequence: TGTGCCAGCAGCTTAGTCCGTAGCGGGGTGGAGACCCAGTACTTC. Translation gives CASSLVRSGVETQYF.